This TCR beta chain was recorded in a study of OX40 agonist ivuxolimab in advanced cancers. Study details: In this cohort, patients received ivuxolimab, an agonistic anti-OX40 (CD134) antibody. General observations from the study: Among the nonresponders, some also had low normalized T-cell clonal expansion. There was clonal expansion of CD4+ and CD8+ blood T cells by week 6 at 0.1 to 3.0 mg/kg.

Germline V gene data show CDR1 as SGHDT and CDR2 as YYEEEE. The V gene lost 2 bases and the J gene lost 4 bases, with 7 bases spanning the gap. The CDR3 is made up of 12 amino acids. Concerning this clone: What it binds is unknown.

Using immunoSEQ multiplex PCR, the repertoire was profiled, and TCRdb retains in-frame clones only, with some absent. The table includes 45,000 to 60,000 clones, about four fifths detected once. V is TRBV5-6 and J is TRBJ2-7, with D unresolved. This clonotype was obtained from an adult with an advanced solid tumor such as melanoma, head and neck, liver or kidney cancer. Sequences were derived from CD4+ or CD8+ T cells sorted from blood, sampled in a trial of the OX40 agonist ivuxolimab. CDR3 nucleotide sequence: TGTGCCAGCAGCTTCTCAAGATACGAGCAGTACTTC. It codes for CASSFSRYEQYF.